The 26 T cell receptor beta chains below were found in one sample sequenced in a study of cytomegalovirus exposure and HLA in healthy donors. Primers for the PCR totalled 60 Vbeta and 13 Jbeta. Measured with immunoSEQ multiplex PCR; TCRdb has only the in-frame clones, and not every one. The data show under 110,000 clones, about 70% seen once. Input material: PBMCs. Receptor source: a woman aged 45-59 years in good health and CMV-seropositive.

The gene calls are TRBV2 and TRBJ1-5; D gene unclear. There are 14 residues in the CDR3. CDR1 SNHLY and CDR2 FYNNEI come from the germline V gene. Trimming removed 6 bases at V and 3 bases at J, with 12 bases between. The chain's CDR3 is CASSDPGYNQPQHF. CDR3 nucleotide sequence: TGTGCCAGCAGCGACCCCGGGTACAATCAGCCCCAGCATTTT.

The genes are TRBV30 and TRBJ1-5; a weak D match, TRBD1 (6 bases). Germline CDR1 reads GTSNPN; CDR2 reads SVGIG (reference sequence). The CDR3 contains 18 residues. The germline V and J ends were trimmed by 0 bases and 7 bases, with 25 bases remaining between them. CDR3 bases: TGTGCCTGGAGTGTGCCCCGGGTGAGAGTGGGGGCGAGACAGCCCCAGCATTTT. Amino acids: CAWSVPRVRVGARQPQHF.

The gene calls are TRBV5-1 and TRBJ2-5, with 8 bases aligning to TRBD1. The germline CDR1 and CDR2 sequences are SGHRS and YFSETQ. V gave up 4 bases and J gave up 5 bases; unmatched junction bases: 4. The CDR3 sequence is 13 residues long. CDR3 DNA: TGCGCCAGCAGCGACCGACAGGGGGAGACCCAGTACTTC. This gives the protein CASSDRQGETQYF.

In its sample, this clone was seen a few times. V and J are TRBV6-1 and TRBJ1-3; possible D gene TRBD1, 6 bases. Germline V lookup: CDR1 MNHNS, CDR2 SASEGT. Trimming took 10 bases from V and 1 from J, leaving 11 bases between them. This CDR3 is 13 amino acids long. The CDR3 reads CAIAGVSGNTIYF. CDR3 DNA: TGTGCCATTGCAGGGGTTTCTGGAAACACCATATATTTT.

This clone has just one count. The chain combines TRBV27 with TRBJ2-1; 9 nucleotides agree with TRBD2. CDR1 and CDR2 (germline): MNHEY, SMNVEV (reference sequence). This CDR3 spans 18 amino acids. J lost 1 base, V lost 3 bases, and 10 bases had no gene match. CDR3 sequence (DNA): TGTGCCAGCAGTTTTTACGGGGCGGGGGGGATATCCTACAATGAGCAGTTCTTC. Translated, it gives CASSFYGAGGISYNEQFF.

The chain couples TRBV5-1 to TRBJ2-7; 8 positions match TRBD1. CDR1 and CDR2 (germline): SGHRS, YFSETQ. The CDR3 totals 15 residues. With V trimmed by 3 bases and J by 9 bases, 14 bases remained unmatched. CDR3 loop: CASSSVPTDRGAQYF. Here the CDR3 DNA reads TGCGCCAGCAGCTCCGTACCTACCGACAGGGGAGCGCAGTACTTC.

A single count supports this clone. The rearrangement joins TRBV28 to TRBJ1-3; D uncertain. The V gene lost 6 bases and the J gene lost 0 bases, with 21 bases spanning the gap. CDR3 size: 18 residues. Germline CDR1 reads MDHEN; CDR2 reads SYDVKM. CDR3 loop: CASSWAPVYQGSGNTIYF. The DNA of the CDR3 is TGTGCCAGCAGCTGGGCACCTGTCTACCAAGGCTCTGGAAACACCATATATTTT.

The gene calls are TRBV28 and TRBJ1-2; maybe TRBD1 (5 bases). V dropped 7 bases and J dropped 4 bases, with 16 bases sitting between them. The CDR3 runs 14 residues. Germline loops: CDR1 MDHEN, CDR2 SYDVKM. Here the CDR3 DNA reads TGTGCCAGCACCTTGGGGGGACGAGGCTATGGCTACACCTTC. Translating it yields CASTLGGRGYGYTF.

Here the CDR3 DNA reads TGTGCCAGCAGTGAAAGGGAGATGTGGGGAGTTACAATCCTGATCGAGCAGTACTTC. Its translation is CASSEREMWGVTILIEQYF. The J gene is TRBJ2-7, the V gene TRBV6-1; a possible D gene is TRBD2 (5 bases). The CDR3 contains 19 residues. Germline CDR1 is MNHNS and CDR2 is SASEGT. V lost 2 bases, J lost 6 bases, and 29 bases lay in between.

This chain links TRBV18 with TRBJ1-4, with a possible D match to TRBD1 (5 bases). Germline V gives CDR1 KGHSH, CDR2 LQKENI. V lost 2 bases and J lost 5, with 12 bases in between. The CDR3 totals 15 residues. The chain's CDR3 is CASSPRRQTNEKLFF. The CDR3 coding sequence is TGTGCCAGCTCACCAAGGAGACAGACAAATGAAAAACTGTTTTTT.

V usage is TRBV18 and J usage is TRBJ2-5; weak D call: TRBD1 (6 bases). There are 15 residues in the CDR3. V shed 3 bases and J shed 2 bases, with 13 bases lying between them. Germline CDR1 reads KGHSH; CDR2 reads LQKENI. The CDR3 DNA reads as TGTGCCAGCTCACCCGTACAGGGAAAACAAGAGACCCAGTACTTC. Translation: CASSPVQGKQETQYF.

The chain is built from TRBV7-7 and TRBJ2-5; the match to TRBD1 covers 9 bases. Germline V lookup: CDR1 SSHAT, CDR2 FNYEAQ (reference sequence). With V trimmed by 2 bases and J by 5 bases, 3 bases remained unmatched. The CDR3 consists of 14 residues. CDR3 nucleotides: TGTGCCAGCAGCTTATGGGGACAGGGCGAGACCCAGTACTTC. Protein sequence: CASSLWGQGETQYF.

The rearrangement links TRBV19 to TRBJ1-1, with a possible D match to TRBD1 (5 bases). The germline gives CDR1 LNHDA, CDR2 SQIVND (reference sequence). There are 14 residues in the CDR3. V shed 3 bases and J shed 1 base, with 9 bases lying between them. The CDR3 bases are TGTGCCAGTAGTATGGCAGGGCAGAACACTGAAGCTTTCTTT. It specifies CASSMAGQNTEAFF.

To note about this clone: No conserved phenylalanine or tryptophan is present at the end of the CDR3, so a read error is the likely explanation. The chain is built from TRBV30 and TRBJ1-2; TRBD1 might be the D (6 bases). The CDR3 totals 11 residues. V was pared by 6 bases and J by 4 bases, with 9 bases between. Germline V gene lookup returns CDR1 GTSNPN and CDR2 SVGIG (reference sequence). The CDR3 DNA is TGTGCCTGTGGACAGCCCTATGGCTACACCCTC. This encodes CACGQPYGYTL.

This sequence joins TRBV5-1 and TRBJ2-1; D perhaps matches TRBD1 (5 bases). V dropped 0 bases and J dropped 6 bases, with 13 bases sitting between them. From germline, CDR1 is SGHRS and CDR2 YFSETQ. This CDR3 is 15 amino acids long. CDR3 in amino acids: CASSLGDSPSNEQFF. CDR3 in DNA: TGCGCCAGCAGCTTGGGAGACAGCCCCTCCAATGAGCAGTTCTTC.

The DNA of the CDR3 is TGTGCCAGCAGCCCCCGCCCACAGGGACAGGTCCACACTGAAGCTTTCTTT. Protein product: CASSPRPQGQVHTEAFF. V and J are TRBV9 and TRBJ1-1; 8 bases are a match to TRBD1. Germline-derived CDR1 and CDR2 are SGDLS and YYNGEE. CDR3 length equals 17 residues. With 4 bases clipped from V and 3 bases from J, the junction kept 14 bases outside the gene matches.

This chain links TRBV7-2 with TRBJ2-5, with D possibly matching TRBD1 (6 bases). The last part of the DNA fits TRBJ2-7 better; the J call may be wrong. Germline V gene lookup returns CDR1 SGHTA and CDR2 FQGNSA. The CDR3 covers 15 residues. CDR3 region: CASSIRRDTSYEQYF. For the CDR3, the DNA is TGTGCCAGCAGCATCCGCCGGGACACCTCCTACGAGCAGTACTTC.

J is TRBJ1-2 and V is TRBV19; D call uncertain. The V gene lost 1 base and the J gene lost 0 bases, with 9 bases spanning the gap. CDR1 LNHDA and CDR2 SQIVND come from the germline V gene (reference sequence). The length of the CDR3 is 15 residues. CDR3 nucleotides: TGTGCCAGTAGTATAGTCCTCCCGGCTAACTATGGCTACACCTTC. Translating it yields CASSIVLPANYGYTF.

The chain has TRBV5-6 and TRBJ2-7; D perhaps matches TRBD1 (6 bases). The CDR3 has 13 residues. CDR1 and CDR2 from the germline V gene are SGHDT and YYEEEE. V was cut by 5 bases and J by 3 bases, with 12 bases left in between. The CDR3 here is CASSWTVNYEQYF. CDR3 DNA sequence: TGTGCCAGCAGTTGGACAGTCAACTACGAGCAGTACTTC.

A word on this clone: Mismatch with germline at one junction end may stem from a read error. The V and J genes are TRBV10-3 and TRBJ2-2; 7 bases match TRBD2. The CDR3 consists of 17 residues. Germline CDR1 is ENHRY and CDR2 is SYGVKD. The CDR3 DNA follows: TGTGCCATCAGCCGATGGAGGGGTGGGGAGGGCACCGGGCAGCTGTTTTTT. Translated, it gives CAISRWRGGEGTGQLFF.

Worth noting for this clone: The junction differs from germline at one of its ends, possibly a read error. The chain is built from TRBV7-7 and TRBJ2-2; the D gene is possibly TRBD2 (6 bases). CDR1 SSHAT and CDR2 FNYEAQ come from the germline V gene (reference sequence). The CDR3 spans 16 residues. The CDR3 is CASSLLTGSNTGELFF. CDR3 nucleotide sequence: TGTGCTAGCAGCTTACTTACCGGGAGTAACACCGGGGAGCTGTTTTTT.

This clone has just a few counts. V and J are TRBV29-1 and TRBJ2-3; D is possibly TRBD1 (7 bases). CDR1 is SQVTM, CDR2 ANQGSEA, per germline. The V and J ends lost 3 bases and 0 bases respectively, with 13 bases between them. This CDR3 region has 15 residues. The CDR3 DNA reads TGCAGCGTTGAGTCCAGGGGGAGGAGCACAGATACGCAGTATTTT. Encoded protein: CSVESRGRSTDTQYF.

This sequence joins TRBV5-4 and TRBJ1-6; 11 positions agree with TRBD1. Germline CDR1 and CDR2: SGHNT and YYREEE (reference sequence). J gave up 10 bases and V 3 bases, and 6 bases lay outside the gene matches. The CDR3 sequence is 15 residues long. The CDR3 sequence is CASSWGQGVQSPLHF. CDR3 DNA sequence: TGTGCCAGCAGCTGGGGACAGGGGGTTCAGTCACCCCTCCACTTT.

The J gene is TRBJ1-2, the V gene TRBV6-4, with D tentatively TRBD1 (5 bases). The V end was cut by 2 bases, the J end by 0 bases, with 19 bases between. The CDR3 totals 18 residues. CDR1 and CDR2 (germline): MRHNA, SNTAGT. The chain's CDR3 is CASSDGGRGAGANYGYTF. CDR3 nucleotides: TGTGCCAGCAGTGACGGAGGGAGAGGTGCGGGGGCTAACTATGGCTACACCTTC.

CDR3 sequence: CASNQQGAQNTEAFF. The CDR3 DNA reads TGTGCCAGCAATCAACAGGGGGCGCAGAACACTGAAGCTTTCTTT. The V gene is TRBV2, the J gene TRBJ1-1, with 9 bases lining up with TRBD1. The CDR3 consists of 15 residues. Germline V lookup: CDR1 SNHLY, CDR2 FYNNEI. After removal of 7 bases from V and 1 base from J, the junction contained 7 bases not matched to a gene.

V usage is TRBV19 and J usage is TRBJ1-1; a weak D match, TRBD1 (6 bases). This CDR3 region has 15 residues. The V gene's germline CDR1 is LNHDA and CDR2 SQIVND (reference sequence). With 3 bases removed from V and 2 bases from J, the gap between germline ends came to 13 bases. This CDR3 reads CASSIPGTRNTEAFF. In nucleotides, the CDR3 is TGTGCCAGTAGTATTCCCGGGACAAGAAACACTGAAGCTTTCTTT.